This T cell receptor beta chain was recovered during a study of cytomegalovirus exposure and HLA in healthy donors. Each of the donors was a healthy bone marrow donor. There are a few counts of this clone. Its specificity is not known. Study-level findings and limits: TCR beta sequences reportedly predicted most subjects' HLA-A and HLA-B alleles accurately. A prior analysis recorded that most TCR beta V segments were productive about 87% or about 30% of the time. Most TCR sequences were uncommon, yet certain public TCRs appeared in many donors.

Vbeta (60) and Jbeta (13) primers were used in the PCR. Profiling relied on immunoSEQ multiplex PCR, and the TCRdb table lists in-frame clones only, not all of them. The sample carries about 200,000 clones, roughly 80% recorded once. Germline lookup yields CDR1 SSHAT and CDR2 FNYEAQ (reference sequence). V lost 5 bases, J lost 7 bases, and 4 bases stayed unmatched. The CDR3 is made up of 13 amino acids. This sequence was found in a male donor in good health and CMV-seronegative. The chain recombines TRBV7-7 with TRBJ2-2; 7 bases are shared with TRBD2. The sample consisted of PBMCs. The CDR3 DNA reads TGTGCCAGCAGCGTTCGGACTAGCGGGGAGCTGTTTTTT. This sequence encodes CASSVRTSGELFF.